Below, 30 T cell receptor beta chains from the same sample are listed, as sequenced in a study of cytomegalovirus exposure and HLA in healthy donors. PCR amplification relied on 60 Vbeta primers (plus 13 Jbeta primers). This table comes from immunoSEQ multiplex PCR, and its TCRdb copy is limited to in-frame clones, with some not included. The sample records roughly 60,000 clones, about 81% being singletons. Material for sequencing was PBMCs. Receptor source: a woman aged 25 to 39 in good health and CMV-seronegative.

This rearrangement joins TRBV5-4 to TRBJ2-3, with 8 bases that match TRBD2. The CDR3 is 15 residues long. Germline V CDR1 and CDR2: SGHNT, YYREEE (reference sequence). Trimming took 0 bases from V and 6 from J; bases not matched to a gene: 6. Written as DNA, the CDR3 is TGTGCCAGCAGCTTGGTAGCGGGACTCAAGGATACGCAGTATTTT. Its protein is CASSLVAGLKDTQYF.

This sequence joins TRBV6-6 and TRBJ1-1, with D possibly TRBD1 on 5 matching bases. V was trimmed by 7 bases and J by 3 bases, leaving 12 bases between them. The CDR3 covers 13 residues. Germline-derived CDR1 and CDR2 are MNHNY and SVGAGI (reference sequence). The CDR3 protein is CASINGGDTEAFF. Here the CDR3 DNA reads TGTGCCAGCATCAACGGGGGGGACACTGAAGCTTTCTTT.

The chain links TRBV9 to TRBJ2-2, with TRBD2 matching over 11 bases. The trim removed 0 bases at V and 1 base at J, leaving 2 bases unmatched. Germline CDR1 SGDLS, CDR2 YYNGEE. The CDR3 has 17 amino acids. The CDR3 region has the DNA TGTGCCAGCAGCGTAGGCCTAGCGGGGGGGAACACCGGGGAGCTGTTTTTT. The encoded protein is CASSVGLAGGNTGELFF.

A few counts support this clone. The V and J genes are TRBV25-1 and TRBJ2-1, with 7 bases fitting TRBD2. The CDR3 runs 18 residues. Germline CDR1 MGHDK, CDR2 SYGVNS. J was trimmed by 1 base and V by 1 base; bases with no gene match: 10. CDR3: CASSESGEAGTSYNEQFF. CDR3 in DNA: TGTGCCAGCAGTGAATCAGGAGAAGCGGGGACGTCCTACAATGAGCAGTTCTTC.

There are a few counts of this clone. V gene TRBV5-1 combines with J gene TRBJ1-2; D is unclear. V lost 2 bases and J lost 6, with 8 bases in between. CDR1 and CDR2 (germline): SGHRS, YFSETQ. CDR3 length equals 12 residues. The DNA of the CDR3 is TGCGCCAGCAGCTTAGGCGGGGATGGCTACACCTTC. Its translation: CASSLGGDGYTF.

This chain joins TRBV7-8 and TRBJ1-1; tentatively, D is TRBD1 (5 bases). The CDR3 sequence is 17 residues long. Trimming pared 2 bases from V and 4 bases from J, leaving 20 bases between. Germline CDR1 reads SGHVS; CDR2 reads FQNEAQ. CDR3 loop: CASSLTSLGVLGTEAFF. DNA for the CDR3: TGTGCCAGCAGCTTAACGTCGTTAGGGGTATTAGGCACTGAAGCTTTCTTT.

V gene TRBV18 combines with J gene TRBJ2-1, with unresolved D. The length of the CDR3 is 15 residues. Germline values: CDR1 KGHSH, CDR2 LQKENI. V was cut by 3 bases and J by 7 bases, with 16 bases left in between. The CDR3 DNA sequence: TGTGCCAGCTCACCGGCCTCACAAGTGAATAATGAGCAGTTCTTC. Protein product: CASSPASQVNNEQFF.

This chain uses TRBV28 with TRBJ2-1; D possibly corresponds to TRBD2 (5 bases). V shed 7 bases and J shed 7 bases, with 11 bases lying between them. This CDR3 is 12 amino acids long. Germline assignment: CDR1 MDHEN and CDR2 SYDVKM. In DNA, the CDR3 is TGTGCCAGCACGGGAACCGGAAATGAGCAGTTCTTC. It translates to CASTGTGNEQFF.

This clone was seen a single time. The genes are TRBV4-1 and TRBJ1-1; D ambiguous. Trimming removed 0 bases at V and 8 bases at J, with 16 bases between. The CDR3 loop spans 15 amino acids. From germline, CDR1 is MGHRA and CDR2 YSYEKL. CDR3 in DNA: TGCGCCAGCAGCCAAGAAGAAGGTCGGGGAGCAGAAGCTTTCTTT. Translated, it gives CASSQEEGRGAEAFF.

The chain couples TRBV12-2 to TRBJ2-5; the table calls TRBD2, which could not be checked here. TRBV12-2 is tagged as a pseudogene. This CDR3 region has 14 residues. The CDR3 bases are TGTGCAAGTTGGACTAGCGGGGTCCAAGAGACCCAGTACTTC. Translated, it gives CASWTSGVQETQYF.

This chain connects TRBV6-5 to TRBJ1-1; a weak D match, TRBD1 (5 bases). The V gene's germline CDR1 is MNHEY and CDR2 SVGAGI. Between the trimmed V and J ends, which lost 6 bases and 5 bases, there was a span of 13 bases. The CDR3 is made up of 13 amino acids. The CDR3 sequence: CASSRGGGTEAFF. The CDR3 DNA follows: TGTGCCAGCAGCCGCGGGGGGGGTACTGAAGCTTTCTTT.

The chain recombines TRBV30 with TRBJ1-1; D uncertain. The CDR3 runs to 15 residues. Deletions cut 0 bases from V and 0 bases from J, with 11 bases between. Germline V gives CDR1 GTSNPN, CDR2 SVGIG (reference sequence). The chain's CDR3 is CAWSVPGILNTEAFF. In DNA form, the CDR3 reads TGTGCCTGGAGTGTCCCTGGCATATTGAACACTGAAGCTTTCTTT. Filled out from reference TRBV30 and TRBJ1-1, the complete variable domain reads SQTIHQWPATLVQPVGSPLSLECTVEGTSNPNLYWYRQAAGRGLQLLFYSVGIGQISSEVPQNLSASRPQDRQFILSSKKLLLSDSGFYLCAWSVPGILNTEAFFGQGTRLTVV.

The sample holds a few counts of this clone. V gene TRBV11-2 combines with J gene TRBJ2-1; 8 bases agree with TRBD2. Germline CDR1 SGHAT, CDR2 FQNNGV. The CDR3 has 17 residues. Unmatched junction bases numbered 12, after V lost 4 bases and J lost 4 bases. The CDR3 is CASSSRVAGTPYNEQFF. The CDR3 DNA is TGTGCCAGCAGCTCTCGAGTAGCGGGAACTCCTTACAATGAGCAGTTCTTC.

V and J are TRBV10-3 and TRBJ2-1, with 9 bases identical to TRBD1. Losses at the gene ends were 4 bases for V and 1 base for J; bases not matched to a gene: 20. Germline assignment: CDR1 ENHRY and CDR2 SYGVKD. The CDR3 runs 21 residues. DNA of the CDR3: TGTGCCATCAGTGTCCTCGCCCCACAGGGGGCTATGGGGTTGTCCTACAATGAGCAGTTCTTC. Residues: CAISVLAPQGAMGLSYNEQFF.

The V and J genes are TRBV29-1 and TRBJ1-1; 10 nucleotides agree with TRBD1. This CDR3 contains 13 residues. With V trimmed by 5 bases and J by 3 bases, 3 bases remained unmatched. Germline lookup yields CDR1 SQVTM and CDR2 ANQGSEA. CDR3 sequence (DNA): TGCAGCGTTCGGACAGGGGGGGACACTGAAGCTTTCTTT. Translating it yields CSVRTGGDTEAFF.

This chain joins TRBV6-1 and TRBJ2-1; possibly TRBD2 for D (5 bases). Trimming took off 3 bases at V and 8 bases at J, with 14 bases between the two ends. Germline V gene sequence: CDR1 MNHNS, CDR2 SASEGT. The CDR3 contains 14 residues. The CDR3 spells CASSEGVEIDEQFF. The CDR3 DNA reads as TGTGCCAGCAGTGAGGGAGTGGAAATCGATGAGCAGTTCTTC.

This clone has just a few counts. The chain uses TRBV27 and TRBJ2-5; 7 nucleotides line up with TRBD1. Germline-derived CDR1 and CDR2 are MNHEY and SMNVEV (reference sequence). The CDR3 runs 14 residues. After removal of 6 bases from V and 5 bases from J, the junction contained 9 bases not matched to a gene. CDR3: CASSGRQGWETQYF. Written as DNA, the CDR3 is TGTGCCAGCAGCGGCCGACAGGGTTGGGAGACCCAGTACTTC.

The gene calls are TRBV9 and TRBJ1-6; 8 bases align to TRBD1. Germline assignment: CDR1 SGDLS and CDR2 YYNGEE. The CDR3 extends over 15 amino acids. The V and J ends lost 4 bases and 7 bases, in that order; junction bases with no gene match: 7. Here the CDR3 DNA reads TGTGCCAGCAGCACCTCCGGGACAGGAAATTCACCCCTCCACTTT. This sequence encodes CASSTSGTGNSPLHF.

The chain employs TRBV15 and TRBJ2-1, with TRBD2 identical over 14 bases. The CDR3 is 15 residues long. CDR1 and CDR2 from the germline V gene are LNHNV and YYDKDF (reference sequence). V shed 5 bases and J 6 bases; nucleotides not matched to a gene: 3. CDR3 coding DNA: TGTGCCACCAGCTTGGGACTAGCGGGAGTCAATGAGCAGTTCTTC. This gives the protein CATSLGLAGVNEQFF. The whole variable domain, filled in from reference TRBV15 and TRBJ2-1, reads DAMVIQNPRYQVTQFGKPVTLSCSQTLNHNVMYWYQQKSSQAPKLLFHYYDKDFNNEADTPDNFQSRRPNTSFCFLDIRSPGLGDTAMYLCATSLGLAGVNEQFFGPGTRLTVL.

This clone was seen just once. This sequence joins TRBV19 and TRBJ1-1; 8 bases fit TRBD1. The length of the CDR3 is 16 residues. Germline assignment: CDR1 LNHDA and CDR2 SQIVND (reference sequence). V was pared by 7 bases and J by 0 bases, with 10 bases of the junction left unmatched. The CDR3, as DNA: TGTGCCAGTACCCCGGCCTGGGGACAGGTGAACACTGAAGCTTTCTTT. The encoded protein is CASTPAWGQVNTEAFF. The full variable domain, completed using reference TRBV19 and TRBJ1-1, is DGGITQSPKYLFRKEGQNVTLSCEQNLNHDAMYWYRQDPGQGLRLIYYSQIVNDFQKGDIAEGYSVSREKKESFPLTVTSAQKNPTAFYLCASTPAWGQVNTEAFFGQGTRLTVV.

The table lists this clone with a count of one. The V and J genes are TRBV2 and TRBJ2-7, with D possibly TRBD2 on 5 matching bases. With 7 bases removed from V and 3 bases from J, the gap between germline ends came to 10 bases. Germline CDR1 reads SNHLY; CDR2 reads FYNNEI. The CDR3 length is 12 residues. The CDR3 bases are TGTGCCAGCACGGGATATTACTACGAGCAGTACGTC. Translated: CASTGYYYEQYV.

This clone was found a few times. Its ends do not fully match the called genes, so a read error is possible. The CDR3 coding sequence is TGTTCCAGCAGCCTAGGGGCGGGAGTGGACGCAGATACGCAGTATTTT. Residues: CSSSLGAGVDADTQYF. This chain uses TRBV7-9 with TRBJ2-3, with 7 bases fitting TRBD2. This CDR3 is built from 16 residues. Germline CDR1 SEHNR, CDR2 FQNEAQ (reference sequence).

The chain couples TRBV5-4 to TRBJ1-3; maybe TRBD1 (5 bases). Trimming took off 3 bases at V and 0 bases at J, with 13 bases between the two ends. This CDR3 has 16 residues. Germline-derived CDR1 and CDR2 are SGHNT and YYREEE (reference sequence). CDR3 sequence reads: CASSSSPTDSGNTIYF. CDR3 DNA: TGTGCCAGCAGCTCCTCCCCGACAGACTCTGGAAACACCATATATTTT.

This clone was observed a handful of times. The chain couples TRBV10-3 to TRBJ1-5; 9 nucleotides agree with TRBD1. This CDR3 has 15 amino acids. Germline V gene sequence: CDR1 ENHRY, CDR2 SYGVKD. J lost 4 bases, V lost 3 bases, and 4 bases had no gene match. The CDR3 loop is CAISDPGTGNQPQHF. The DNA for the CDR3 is TGTGCCATCAGTGATCCCGGGACAGGGAATCAGCCCCAGCATTTT.

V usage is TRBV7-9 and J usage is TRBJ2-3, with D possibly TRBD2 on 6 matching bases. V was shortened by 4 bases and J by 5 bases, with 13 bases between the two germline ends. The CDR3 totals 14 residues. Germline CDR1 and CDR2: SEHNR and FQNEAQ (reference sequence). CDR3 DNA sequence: TGTGCCAGCAGCTGGGGGGAGGTTGGAGATACGCAGTATTTT. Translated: CASSWGEVGDTQYF.

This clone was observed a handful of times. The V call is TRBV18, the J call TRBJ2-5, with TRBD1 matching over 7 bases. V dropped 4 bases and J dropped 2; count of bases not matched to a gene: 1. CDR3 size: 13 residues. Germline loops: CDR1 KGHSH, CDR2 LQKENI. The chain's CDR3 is CASSQQGQETQYF. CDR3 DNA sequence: TGTGCCAGCTCACAACAGGGGCAAGAGACCCAGTACTTC.

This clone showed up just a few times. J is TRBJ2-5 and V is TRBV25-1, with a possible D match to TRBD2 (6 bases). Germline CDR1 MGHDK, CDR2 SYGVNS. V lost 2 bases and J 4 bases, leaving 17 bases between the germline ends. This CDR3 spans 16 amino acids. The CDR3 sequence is CASSEIPPEGRETQYF. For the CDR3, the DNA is TGTGCCAGCAGTGAAATCCCTCCGGAGGGTAGAGAGACCCAGTACTTC.

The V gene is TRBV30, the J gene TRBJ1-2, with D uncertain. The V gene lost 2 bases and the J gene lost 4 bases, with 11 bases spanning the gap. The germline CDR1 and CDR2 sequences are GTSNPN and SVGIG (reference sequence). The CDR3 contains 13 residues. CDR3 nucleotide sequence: TGTGCCTGGAGTCCTCGCGCAAGCTATGGCTACACCTTC. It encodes CAWSPRASYGYTF.

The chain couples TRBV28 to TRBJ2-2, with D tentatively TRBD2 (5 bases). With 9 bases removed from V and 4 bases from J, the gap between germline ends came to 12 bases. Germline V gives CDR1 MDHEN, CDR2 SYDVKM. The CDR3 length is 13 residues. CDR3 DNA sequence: TGTGCCAGTCATCCAGCGGTCACCGGGGAGCTGTTTTTT. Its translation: CASHPAVTGELFF.

The CDR3 bases are TGTGCCAGCAGTGTTAGACAGGGGGCTACGAACACTGAAGCTTTCTTT. Protein: CASSVRQGATNTEAFF. V usage is TRBV27 and J usage is TRBJ1-1, with TRBD1 matching 10 bases. Trimming cost V 5 bases and J 1 base; bases outside gene matches: 7. The V gene's germline CDR1 is MNHEY and CDR2 SMNVEV (reference sequence). This CDR3 is built from 16 residues.